Listed below are T cell receptor beta chains from one sample, sequenced in a study of blood T cell repertoires in COVID-19. Clones were sequenced by immunoSEQ multiplex PCR, and TCRdb holds only the in-frame ones, with some missing. Altogether fewer than 350,000 clones are present, around 91% being singletons, with the ten largest covering 1.5% to 2%. The sample comprised PBMCs or T cells enriched from blood (not recorded which). These receptors came from a woman aged 18-29 years with acute COVID-19. Both conserved end residues are part of each CDR3. The D gene is left open where the match is weak. Size is omitted from some rows. Given values are once, few, many or a class for expanded clones.

abundance	v_gene	j_gene	d_gene	CDR3nt	CDR3aa
once	TRBV14	TRBJ2-2	TRBD2	TGTGCCAGCAGCCAAGAGCCTAGCGGGAGTTCAGGGGAGCTGTTTTTT	CASSQEPSGSSGELFF
many	TRBV4-1	TRBJ2-1	TRBD2	TGCGCCAGCAGCCAAGTACGCCTAGCGGTCTACAATGAGCAGTTCTTC	CASSQVRLAVYNEQFF
.	TRBV3-1/TRBV3-2	TRBJ2-7	.	TGTGCCAGTTCCCTCTATTACGAGCAGTACTTC	CASSLYYEQYF
few	TRBV11-2	TRBJ2-5	.	TGTGCCAGCAGCTTAGGCGCTATCCCCTCTAAGTTGGAGACCCAGTACTTC	CASSLGAIPSKLETQYF
.	TRBV29-1	TRBJ2-2	TRBD1	TGCAGCGTTGAAAAAATGGGACAGGGGATAACCGGGGAGCTGTTTTTT	CSVEKMGQGITGELFF
.	TRBV7-2	TRBJ1-5	.	TGTGCCAGCAGCTTATTCGAGTATCAGCCCCAGCATTTT	CASSLFEYQPQHF
.	TRBV7-2	TRBJ2-4	TRBD1	TGTGCCAGCAGCTCAAAAATACGGACAGGGGCCTTCAACATTCAGTACTTC	CASSSKIRTGAFNIQYF
.	TRBV10-3	TRBJ1-6	.	TGTGCCATCAGTAGTACGGCGGATAGCTCCTATAATTCACCCCTCCACTTT	CAISSTADSSYNSPLHF
.	TRBV2	TRBJ2-5	TRBD2	TGTGCCGGGGGGGGATTCGAGACCCAGTACTTC	CAGGGFETQYF
.	TRBV6-5	TRBJ1-4	.	TGTGCCAGCAGTTACCTAGAGACGACTAATGAAAAACTGTTTTTT	CASSYLETTNEKLFF